This entry features one T cell receptor beta chain sequence. This record comes from a study of cytomegalovirus exposure and HLA in healthy donors. With 60 Vbeta and 13 Jbeta primers, the PCR was carried out. Sequencing used immunoSEQ multiplex PCR; TCRdb keeps in-frame clones, though not all of them. This sample's clone table lists tens of thousands of clones. This CDR3 region has 16 residues. V trimming: 2 bases; J trimming: 4 bases; junction bases outside the gene matches: 6. Germline lookup yields CDR1 SGDLS and CDR2 YYNGEE. Sample: PBMCs. The origin of this receptor is a man aged 50 to 59 in good health and CMV-seronegative. V and J are TRBV9 and TRBJ2-2; 9 bases line up with TRBD2. CDR3 region: CASSVSGAGGTGELFF. The CDR3, as DNA: TGTGCCAGCAGCGTGAGCGGAGCGGGGGGCACCGGGGAGCTGTTTTTT.